This T cell receptor beta chain was profiled in a study of OX40 agonist ivuxolimab in advanced cancers. Describing the broader study: Ivuxolimab was an agonistic, fully human IgG2 monoclonal antibody directed against OX40 (CD134), a costimulatory receptor. Intravenous ivuxolimab was administered to patients every 2 weeks at six dose levels: 0.01, 0.1, 0.3, 1.5, 3 and 10 mg/kg. Prior anti-PD-1, anti-PD-L1 or anti-CTLA-4 therapy was permitted, and checkpoint inhibitors had been received by 40% to 50% of dose-escalation patients. Partial responses occurred in three dose-escalation patients: two with cutaneous melanoma and one with hepatocellular carcinoma. In the dose-escalation cohort, 82.7% of patients were male, and the mean age was approximately 60 years, with a range of roughly 20 to 80. The paper covers the monotherapy dose-escalation part of the phase I ivuxolimab trial, which included N ≈ 57 patients. Peripheral TCRbeta sequencing aimed to test whether ivuxolimab altered TCR sequence diversity and caused clonal T-cell expansion. Of the approximately 50 patients in dose escalation, some 20 had hepatocellular carcinoma, about 15 had melanoma, 9 had renal cell carcinoma and 9 had head and neck cancer. General study outcomes and caveats: In the 0.1-3.0 mg/kg groups, partial responders had among the lowest normalized peripheral clonal expansion, particularly in CD8+ T cells. After ivuxolimab, more expanded clones were found on average in CD8+ T cells than in CD4+ T cells. Clonal expansion of both CD4+ and CD8+ blood T cells was observed from baseline to week 6 at doses 0.1 to 3.0 mg/kg. Antigen specificity was not determined for the clonally expanded peripheral T cells. Low levels of normalized T-cell clonal expansion were also seen in some patients who did not respond.

Genomic DNA was extracted from sorted cells for sequencing of the TCRbeta CDR3 region. The immunoSEQ Assay was used for sequencing of TCRbeta CDR3 regions. What TCRdb holds here is the immuneACCESS table cut down to in-frame rearrangements. Part of the clones is not present; checked against another copy, under half of the missing clones reflect an unresolved V gene, and the others are unexplained. Across this sample there are under 85,000 clones, with about 93% seen only once. The top ten hold roughly 6.4% of the sample. The trial excluded patients who had a history of autoimmune disease or were on systemic immunosuppression. Peripheral blood for TCR sequencing was collected from all dose cohorts at baseline, on cycle 4 day 1, and on cycle 7 day 1. Samples were obtained from an open-label, multicenter, first-in-human phase I dose-escalation trial of ivuxolimab. Adults with locally advanced or metastatic melanoma, renal cell carcinoma, hepatocellular carcinoma or head and neck squamous cell carcinoma were enrolled in the trial. Before TCR sequencing, CD4+ T cells and CD8+ T cells were sorted from peripheral blood as separate populations.

Of note for this clone: The antigen it recognizes is unknown. No much larger clone exists at a distance of one base, and base qualities are not known.

Based on the germline V gene (reference sequence), the CDR1 and CDR2 sequences are MNHEY and SMNVEV. The CDR3, from cysteine to phenylalanine, totals 15 residues. Here the CDR3 DNA is all that survives: 45 bases in frame from base 1. After removal of 2 bases from V and 1 base from J, the junction retains 1 base not matched to a gene. The chain employs TRBV27 and TRBJ1-2, with 10 central nucleotides matching TRBD1. This specimen was CD4+ or CD8+ T cells sorted from blood, taken in a trial of the OX40 agonist ivuxolimab. The receptor was isolated from an adult with an advanced solid tumor such as melanoma, head and neck, liver or kidney cancer. Read as DNA, the sequence is TGTGCCAGCAGTTTAGGGACAGGGGTTAACTATGGCTACACCTTC. Translated, it reads CASSLGTGVNYGYTF.